This T cell receptor (beta chain) was recorded in a study of vaccination and CD4 T cells after COVID-19. Study-wide background: Convalescent individuals numbered four females and six males, two being Hispanic. Investigators stimulated cells with overlapping spike peptides drawn from SARS-CoV-2, HCoV-NL63, HCoV-OC43 and HCoV-229E.

Noted treatment: approximately nine-day PBMC culture with coronavirus spike peptide pools or control peptides (ViraFEST assay). Expanded clonotypes were found by TCR sequencing after peptide-pool stimulation (ViraFEST). Sequenced with the Oncomine TCR Beta short-read assay was DNA taken from cultured CD4+ T cells. In TCRdb, the PCR reads were re-called with MiXCR into one record per CDR3 protein. The profile shows around 26,000 distinct CDR3 sequences, around 62% of them singletons. This CDR3 has 15 residues. V shed 7 bases and J 0 bases; nucleotides not matched to a gene: 6. Regarding this clonotype: Its matching antigen is unknown.

V usage is TRBV12-3 or TRBV12-4 and J usage is TRBJ2-7; 10 bases are a match to TRBD2. The origin of this receptor is a human donor who had recovered from COVID-19. Sequenced: CD4+ T cells from blood, cultured in vitro. The CDR3 DNA reads TGTGCCAGCACCGTAGCGGGAGGAACCTCCTACGAGCAGTACTTC. Translation: CASTVAGGTSYEQYF.